Here is one T cell receptor (beta chain) with its context. V gave up 7 bases and J gave up 5 bases; unmatched junction bases: 8. The CDR3 totals 14 residues. Germline loops: CDR1 SNHLY, CDR2 FYNNEI. Profiling relied on immunoSEQ multiplex PCR, and the TCRdb table lists in-frame clones only, not all of them. The sample lists around 57,000 clones, 80% to 95% seen once, with 0.15% to 0.2% in the top ten. This sample stems from a study of T cell changes during pregnancy in multiple sclerosis. The receptor's source is a female donor in good health, enrolled as a control in a pregnancy study. The rearrangement links TRBV2 to TRBJ2-5; 9 positions agree with TRBD2. This material consisted of CD4+ T cells from peripheral blood mononuclear cells, taken after pregnancy. CDR3 DNA: TGTGCCAGCATGGGGCGGGGGGGCCGCGAGACCCAGTACTTC. The encoded protein is CASMGRGGRETQYF.